These T cell receptor beta chains were read from a single sample in a study of T cell responses to AZD1222 COVID-19 vaccine. Method: immunoSEQ multiplex PCR; TCRdb's copy keeps in-frame clones and lacks some. The sample consists of about 180,000 clones, 80% to 95% of them appearing once. The specimen was peripheral blood, collected 28 days after the second AZD1222 dose. These receptors were obtained from an adult who received the AZD1222 COVID-19 vaccine. CDR3s include the opening cysteine and the closing phenylalanine or tryptophan. Each record gives: D gene, clone size, J gene, V gene, CDR3 protein, CDR3 DNA. D genes are given only for firm matches. The size field is filled for only some rows; it gives once, few, many or a size class.

D: NA
size: NA
J: TRBJ1-6
V: TRBV28
CDR3: CASNKQGWDENSPLHF
DNA: TGTGCCAGCAATAAACAGGGATGGGACGAGAATTCACCCCTCCACTTT

D: NA
size: NA
J: TRBJ2-2
V: TRBV28
CDR3: CASGAGALPGELFF
DNA: TGTGCCAGCGGGGCAGGGGCTCTCCCCGGGGAGCTGTTTTTT

D: NA
size: NA
J: TRBJ2-1
V: TRBV27
CDR3: CASSLNVAGSYNEQFF
DNA: TGTGCCAGCAGTTTAAATGTGGCGGGGTCCTACAATGAGCAGTTCTTC

D: TRBD1
size: NA
J: TRBJ2-3
V: TRBV11-3
CDR3: CASSLGQGATDTQYF
DNA: TGTGCCAGCAGCTTGGGACAGGGGGCGACAGATACGCAGTATTTT

D: TRBD1
size: NA
J: TRBJ2-7
V: TRBV4-3
CDR3: CASSTGQGGNYEQYF
DNA: TGCGCCAGCAGCACGGGACAGGGCGGAAACTACGAGCAGTACTTC

D: NA
size: NA
J: TRBJ1-6
V: TRBV6-5
CDR3: CASSWDRDSPLHF
DNA: TGTGCCAGCAGCTGGGACCGTGATTCACCCCTCCACTTT

D: NA
size: NA
J: TRBJ1-4
V: TRBV3-1/TRBV3-2
CDR3: CASSHRMAGSNEKLFF
DNA: TGTGCCAGCAGCCATCGAATGGCCGGTTCTAATGAAAAACTGTTTTTT

D: NA
size: NA
J: TRBJ1-5
V: TRBV21-1
CDR3: CASSPQSPNQPQHF
DNA: TGTGCCAGCAGCCCCCAGAGTCCTAATCAGCCCCAGCATTTT

D: NA
size: NA
J: TRBJ2-7
V: TRBV30
CDR3: CAWGGRSYEQYF
DNA: TGTGCCTGGGGGGGTCGATCCTACGAGCAGTACTTC

D: NA
size: NA
J: TRBJ1-5
V: TRBV13
CDR3: CASSSRGGGNQPQHF
DNA: TGTGCCAGCAGCAGCAGAGGGGGGGGCAATCAGCCCCAGCATTTT

D: NA
size: NA
J: TRBJ2-1
V: TRBV30
CDR3: CAWSVGRTSSYNEQFF
DNA: TGTGCCTGGAGTGTAGGGCGGACCAGCTCCTACAATGAGCAGTTCTTC

D: NA
size: NA
J: TRBJ1-1
V: TRBV5-1
CDR3: CASSPGSGGTEAFF
DNA: TGCGCCAGCAGCCCTGGGTCCGGTGGGACTGAAGCTTTCTTT

D: NA
size: NA
J: TRBJ1-1
V: TRBV3-1/TRBV3-2
CDR3: CASSQPGGEAFF
DNA: TGTGCCAGCAGCCAACCGGGTGGGGAAGCTTTCTTT

D: TRBD2
size: NA
J: TRBJ2-3
V: TRBV5-6
CDR3: CASSTLTSGGADTQYF
DNA: TGTGCCAGCAGCACGCTGACTAGCGGGGGCGCAGATACGCAGTATTTT

D: NA
size: NA
J: TRBJ2-1
V: TRBV7-9
CDR3: CASSLEQGRVNEQFF
DNA: TGTGCCAGCAGCTTAGAGCAGGGCAGGGTTAATGAGCAGTTCTTC

D: NA
size: NA
J: TRBJ2-3
V: TRBV9
CDR3: CASSPRFGVGDTQYF
DNA: TGTGCCAGCAGCCCACGATTTGGTGTCGGAGATACGCAGTATTTT

D: NA
size: NA
J: TRBJ2-2
V: TRBV4-3
CDR3: CASSQEGRATGELFF
DNA: TGCGCCAGCAGCCAAGAAGGCAGGGCCACCGGGGAGCTGTTTTTT

D: NA
size: NA
J: TRBJ2-7
V: TRBV7-6
CDR3: CASSLAFGIPYEQYF
DNA: TGTGCCAGCAGCTTAGCATTTGGCATTCCCTACGAGCAGTACTTC

D: TRBD1
size: NA
J: TRBJ1-2
V: TRBV19
CDR3: CASTPGTGTGYTF
DNA: TGTGCCAGTACCCCCGGGACAGGGACTGGCTACACCTTC

D: TRBD1
size: NA
J: TRBJ2-7
V: TRBV27
CDR3: CASSWDRGYEQYF
DNA: TGTGCCAGCAGTTGGGACAGGGGTTACGAGCAGTACTTC

D: TRBD1
size: NA
J: TRBJ1-5
V: TRBV15
CDR3: CATSRGTGVYQPQHF
DNA: TGTGCCACCAGCAGAGGGACAGGGGTGTATCAGCCCCAGCATTTT

D: NA
size: NA
J: TRBJ2-5
V: TRBV3-1/TRBV3-2
CDR3: CASSLLRGAQETQYF
DNA: TGTGCCAGCAGCCTCCTCAGGGGGGCCCAAGAGACCCAGTACTTC

D: NA
size: once
J: TRBJ2-3
V: TRBV28
CDR3: CASSLYFGVRETDTQYF
DNA: TGTGCCAGCAGTTTATATTTCGGTGTCAGGGAAACAGATACGCAGTATTTT

D: TRBD1
size: NA
J: TRBJ2-7
V: TRBV27
CDR3: CASSYTGAEQYF
DNA: TGTGCCAGCAGTTATACAGGGGCCGAGCAGTACTTC

D: NA
size: NA
J: TRBJ1-4
V: TRBV7-9
CDR3: CASSWWGGKLFF
DNA: TGTGCCAGCAGCTGGTGGGGGGGAAAACTGTTTTTT

D: TRBD2
size: NA
J: TRBJ2-7
V: TRBV2
CDR3: CASSEDRSGGAVHEQYF
DNA: TGTGCCAGCAGTGAAGATCGTAGCGGGGGGGCGGTCCACGAGCAGTACTTC

D: NA
size: NA
J: TRBJ2-3
V: TRBV27
CDR3: CASSLAAGTDDTQYF
DNA: TGTGCCAGCAGCTTAGCGGCAGGGACAGACGATACGCAGTATTTT

D: NA
size: NA
J: TRBJ2-5
V: TRBV7-2
CDR3: CASSLGQQETQYF
DNA: TGTGCCAGCAGCTTAGGGCAACAAGAGACCCAGTACTTC

D: NA
size: NA
J: TRBJ1-2
V: TRBV7-2
CDR3: CASSPDGGIGNYGYTF
DNA: TGTGCCAGCAGCCCAGACGGGGGAATAGGGAACTATGGCTACACCTTC

D: TRBD1
size: NA
J: TRBJ2-7
V: TRBV28
CDR3: CASSINRGRWPYEQYF
DNA: TGTGCCAGCAGCATAAACAGGGGTCGTTGGCCCTACGAGCAGTACTTC

D: NA
size: few
J: TRBJ1-2
V: TRBV6-5
CDR3: CASSRAPKVYGYTF
DNA: TGTGCCAGCAGTCGGGCCCCCAAAGTATATGGCTACACCTTC

D: NA
size: NA
J: TRBJ1-3
V: TRBV2
CDR3: CASKLRGEQDTIYF
DNA: TGTGCCAGCAAGTTAAGAGGGGAACAGGACACCATATATTTT

D: NA
size: NA
J: TRBJ1-3
V: TRBV28
CDR3: CASSSPRSSGNTIYF
DNA: TGTGCCAGCAGTTCCCCCCGGTCCTCTGGAAACACCATATATTTT

D: TRBD2
size: NA
J: TRBJ2-1
V: TRBV7-7
CDR3: CASSPRRGSYNEQFF
DNA: TGTGCCAGCAGCCCCCGGCGGGGGTCATACAATGAGCAGTTCTTC

D: NA
size: once
J: TRBJ1-5
V: TRBV19
CDR3: CASQGTEQPQHF
DNA: TGTGCCAGTCAGGGGACGGAACAGCCCCAGCATTTT

D: TRBD1
size: NA
J: TRBJ2-7
V: TRBV15
CDR3: CATSRSNLTRTGLTYEQYF
DNA: TGTGCCACCAGCAGATCCAACCTAACCCGGACAGGCCTTACCTACGAGCAGTACTTC

D: NA
size: NA
J: TRBJ2-2
V: TRBV9
CDR3: CASSVDSPGVPGELFF
DNA: TGTGCCAGCAGCGTAGATAGTCCCGGGGTCCCCGGGGAGCTGTTTTTT

D: TRBD1
size: NA
J: TRBJ2-7
V: TRBV24-1
CDR3: CATSDWDRGALYEQYF
DNA: TGTGCCACCAGTGATTGGGACAGGGGTGCCCTCTACGAGCAGTACTTC

D: TRBD2
size: NA
J: TRBJ2-2
V: TRBV11-2
CDR3: CASSPRLAGGPSTGELFF
DNA: TGTGCCAGCAGCCCCCGACTAGCGGGAGGACCTTCCACCGGGGAGCTGTTTTTT

D: TRBD1
size: NA
J: TRBJ2-3
V: TRBV28
CDR3: CASSLDRGEDTQYF
DNA: TGTGCCAGCAGCCTTGACAGGGGCGAGGATACGCAGTATTTT

D: TRBD1
size: NA
J: TRBJ2-5
V: TRBV30
CDR3: CAWSAGTGNQETQYF
DNA: TGTGCCTGGAGCGCCGGGACAGGGAACCAAGAGACCCAGTACTTC

D: NA
size: NA
J: TRBJ1-1
V: TRBV10-2
CDR3: CASSEGGTERANTEAFF
DNA: TGCGCCAGCAGTGAAGGGGGGACTGAAAGGGCGAACACTGAAGCTTTCTTT

D: TRBD1
size: NA
J: TRBJ2-1
V: TRBV5-4
CDR3: CASSRQGNSYNEQFF
DNA: TGTGCCAGCAGCCGACAGGGTAACTCCTACAATGAGCAGTTCTTC

D: TRBD2
size: NA
J: TRBJ2-1
V: TRBV5-1
CDR3: CASSLGLAGGPRVF
DNA: TGCGCCAGCAGCTTGGGACTAGCGGGGGGGCCTCGGGTCTTC

D: NA
size: NA
J: TRBJ2-1
V: TRBV4-3
CDR3: CASSQDSSRVGNEQFF
DNA: TGCGCCAGCAGCCAAGATTCCAGCAGGGTAGGGAATGAGCAGTTCTTC

D: TRBD2
size: NA
J: TRBJ2-7
V: TRBV27
CDR3: CASSFGGGTSTYEQYF
DNA: TGTGCCAGCAGTTTTGGGGGGGGGACCTCTACCTACGAGCAGTACTTC

D: NA
size: NA
J: TRBJ1-3
V: TRBV23-1
CDR3: CASIGGYLGNTIYF
DNA: TGCGCCAGCATCGGGGGGTATCTGGGAAACACCATATATTTT

D: NA
size: NA
J: TRBJ1-2
V: TRBV7-2
CDR3: CASSLLGARMGYTF
DNA: TGTGCCAGCAGCTTATTGGGGGCCCGGATGGGCTACACCTTC

D: NA
size: NA
J: TRBJ1-1
V: TRBV7-9
CDR3: CASSDTTGFWAFF
DNA: TGTGCCAGCAGCGACACGACAGGCTTCTGGGCTTTCTTT

D: TRBD2
size: once
J: TRBJ2-2
V: TRBV6-6
CDR3: CASKMGLAAGELFF
DNA: TGTGCCAGCAAGATGGGACTAGCCGCCGGGGAGCTGTTTTTT

D: TRBD1
size: once
J: TRBJ2-7
V: TRBV7-9
CDR3: CASSAGTGVYEQYF
DNA: TGTGCCAGCAGCGCCGGGACAGGGGTTTACGAGCAGTACTTC

D: NA
size: NA
J: TRBJ1-6
V: TRBV27
CDR3: CASSLRDNSPLHF
DNA: TGTGCCAGCAGTTTAAGGGATAATTCACCCCTCCACTTT